A selection of T cell receptor beta chains follows, all from one sample in a study of blood T cell repertoires in COVID-19. Produced via immunoSEQ multiplex PCR; TCRdb's table is partial and in-frame only. The sample has about 42,000 clones; about 76% are singletons. Sequencing was performed on peripheral blood. These receptors all come from a man in his sixties or seventies with active or convalescent COVID-19. Each CDR3 is given with its conserved first and last residue. D genes are given only for firm matches. Not every row has a clone size; where given, it reads once, few, many or a size class.

size | J | D | V | length | DNA | CDR3
. | TRBJ1-2 | TRBD1 | TRBV6-5 | 12 | TGTGCCAGCAGACCTACAGGGGTTGGCTACACCTTC | CASRPTGVGYTF
few | TRBJ1-1 | . | TRBV18 | 11 | TGTGCCAGCTCACCCAGCACTGAAGCTTTCTTT | CASSPSTEAFF
. | TRBJ1-4 | TRBD1 | TRBV28 | 15 | TGTGCCAGCAACCCACAGGACAGGGGTAATGAAAAACTGTTTTTT | CASNPQDRGNEKLFF
. | TRBJ1-2 | TRBD1 | TRBV5-1 | 12 | TGCGCCTGCAGGGGGGAGGACTATGGCTACACCTTC | CACRGEDYGYTF
. | TRBJ1-6 | . | TRBV5-6 | 15 | TGTGCCAGCGGCGGAGGTATGGGCGGGGGGACACCCCTCCACTTT | CASGGGMGGGTPLHF
. | TRBJ2-7 | . | TRBV7-9 | 12 | TGTGCCAGCAGCATACAGGGCAACGAGCAGTACTTC | CASSIQGNEQYF
. | TRBJ1-1 | . | TRBV28 | 12 | TGTGCCAGCAGGGTGGGCGCGGCGGGAGCTTTCTTT | CASRVGAAGAFF
. | TRBJ2-5 | TRBD2 | TRBV24-1 | 16 | TGTGCCACCAGTGATCCCGGGACTAGCGGACAAGAGACCCAGTACTTC | CATSDPGTSGQETQYF
. | TRBJ2-3 | TRBD1 | TRBV19 | 14 | TGTGCCACCCGGCCGGGACAGGGGGCTGATACGCAGTATTTT | CATRPGQGADTQYF
. | TRBJ1-6 | . | TRBV2 | 13 | TGTGCCAGCAGTGACAGGGTTGGTTCACCCCTCCACTTT | CASSDRVGSPLHF
. | TRBJ1-6 | . | TRBV28 | 16 | TGTGCCAGCAGTTTAAGTACGGGAACCCGCGGTTCACCCCTCCACTTT | CASSLSTGTRGSPLHF
. | TRBJ2-3 | TRBD2 | TRBV6-5 | 14 | TGTGCCAGCAGTACATCTAGGGGAGGGGACACGCAGTATTTT | CASSTSRGGDTQYF
. | TRBJ2-3 | . | TRBV5-1 | 16 | TGCGCCAGCAGCCCCCGTGGGGCTAGCGATTCGGATACGCAGTATTTT | CASSPRGASDSDTQYF
medium-sized | TRBJ1-4 | TRBD1 | TRBV5-1 | 20 | TGCGCCAGCAGCTTGCCGTCCGGGACAGGAGGCTTTGCAACTAATGAAAAACTGTTTTTT | CASSLPSGTGGFATNEKLFF
. | TRBJ2-5 | . | TRBV6-5 | 11 | TGTGCCAGCAGTAGCGTGGAGACCCAGTACTTC | CASSSVETQYF
. | TRBJ2-1 | . | TRBV5-1 | 14 | TGCGCCAGCAGCTTAGGGGGTTTCGACAATGAGCAGTTCTTC | CASSLGGFDNEQFF
. | TRBJ1-3 | . | TRBV19 | 14 | TGTGCCAGTACCCCAGGGGCAGCTGGAAACACCATATATTTT | CASTPGAAGNTIYF
. | TRBJ2-5 | . | TRBV7-2 | 14 | TGTGCCAGCAGCTTAGAGGTAGCCCGGGAGACCCAGTACTTC | CASSLEVARETQYF
. | TRBJ2-1 | . | TRBV28 | 15 | TGTGCCAGCAGGGCCCTGACGGGAAACTACAATGAGCAGTTCTTC | CASRALTGNYNEQFF
. | TRBJ2-1 | TRBD1 | TRBV28 | 15 | TGTGCCAGCACCCGGACAGGCTTCTCCTACAATGAGCAGTTCTTC | CASTRTGFSYNEQFF